Here is one T cell receptor beta chain with its context. Its antigen remains unknown. This sample was included in a study of cytomegalovirus exposure and HLA in healthy donors. General observations from the study: According to a later analysis, TCR clusters from the first cohort tended to co-occur in the 110 or so validation repertoires. The study recorded around 160 TCR beta chains that were cytomegalovirus-associated.

The length of the CDR3 is 16 residues. Looked up from germline, CDR1 is PRHDT and CDR2 is FYEKMQ (reference sequence). V was cut by 2 bases and J by 6 bases, with 17 bases left in between. Sequencing was performed with immunoSEQ multiplex PCR; in TCRdb, only in-frame clones are kept and a portion is missing. The sample has 250,000 to 300,000 clones, 80% to 90% seen once. Donors were drawn from the approximately 120-subject validation cohort, separate from the approximately 670-subject first cohort. This clonotype originated in a woman aged 18-30 years in good health and CMV-seronegative. This chain uses TRBV13 with TRBJ2-1; D is perhaps TRBD2 (6 bases). Sequences were obtained from PBMCs. The CDR3 DNA follows: TGTGCCAGCAGCTTACTAGAAGGGGCGGGGATCAATGAGCAGTTCTTC. Its translation: CASSLLEGAGINEQFF. Supplemented by reference TRBV13 and TRBJ2-1, the full variable domain reads AAGVIQSPRHLIKEKRETATLKCYPIPRHDTVYWYQQGPGQDPQFLISFYEKMQSDKGSIPDRFSAQQFSDYHSELNMSSLELGDSALYFCASSLLEGAGINEQFFGPGTRLTVL.